The present T cell receptor (beta chain) was sequenced within a study of blood T cell repertoires in COVID-19. Study-level background: PBMCs, B-cell-depleted T cells, or T cells were the source of the cDNA or gDNA that made up the material.

Cohorts were based on clinical histories the participants reported. Cohort 3 recovery required two negative PCRs, clearance, or symptom resolution. Repertoires were generated with immunoSEQ multiplex PCR, while TCRdb's copy carries only in-frame clones and drops some. This table holds some 250,000 clones, 75% to 90% found once. Germline values: CDR1 LNHDA, CDR2 SQIVND (reference sequence). The CDR3 is 12 amino acids. The chain uses TRBV19 and TRBJ1-6; 11 bases align to TRBD1. This receptor was obtained from a woman aged 45-59 years who had recovered from COVID-19. Sequencing was carried out using PBMCs or T cells enriched from blood (not recorded which). The CDR3 region has the DNA TGTGCGGGACAGGGGGTATATTCACCCCTCCACTTT. Translated: CAGQGVYSPLHF.